Each of the 32 T cell receptor beta chains below was sequenced from the same sample in a study of blood T cell repertoires in COVID-19. TCRdb keeps only in-frame clones here, not all; method: immunoSEQ multiplex PCR. This table has 300,000 to 450,000 clones, 85% to 90% appearing once. The sample comprised PBMCs or T cells enriched from blood (not recorded which). These receptors came from a woman aged 18-29 years who had recovered from COVID-19.

V and J are TRBV3-1 (or the pseudogene TRBV3-2) and TRBJ1-4; D unclear. The CDR3 runs to 13 residues. CDR1 is LGHDT and CDR2 is YNNKEL in the germline V gene (reference sequence). The V end was cut by 3 bases, the J end by 10 bases, with 12 bases between. CDR3 loop: CASSQLEGVKLFF. CDR3 nucleotide sequence: TGTGCCAGCAGCCAGCTCGAGGGAGTAAAACTGTTTTTT.

CDR3 DNA sequence: TGTGCCAGCAGCTTAGCGACGGAGAACTATGGCTACACCTTC. This encodes CASSLATENYGYTF. The rearrangement uses TRBV7-2 and TRBJ1-2, with no clear D. Germline CDR1 and CDR2: SGHTA and FQGNSA. There are 14 residues in the CDR3. V gave up 0 bases and J gave up 2 bases, with 7 bases separating them.

V usage is TRBV18 and J usage is TRBJ2-2, with 7 bases lining up with TRBD1. V lost 6 bases, J lost 0 bases, and 7 bases stayed unmatched. The CDR3 has 16 residues. Germline V gives CDR1 KGHSH, CDR2 LQKENI. Here the CDR3 reads CASSTRQGPNTGELFF. In nucleotides, the CDR3 is TGTGCCAGCTCCACTCGACAGGGACCGAACACCGGGGAGCTGTTTTTT.

For the CDR3, the DNA is TGCGCCAGCAGCCAAGAATATATCGGGGAGCTGTTTTTT. Amino acids: CASSQEYIGELFF. The chain employs TRBV4-3 and TRBJ2-2; unclear D gene. CDR3 length: 13 amino acids. The germline V and J ends were trimmed by 0 bases and 7 bases, with 6 bases remaining between them. The germline gives CDR1 LGHNA, CDR2 YSLEER.

The chain carries TRBV11-2 and TRBJ2-7; D gene uncertain. Per germline, CDR1 SGHAT and CDR2 FQNNGV. With 0 bases removed from V and 3 bases from J, the gap between germline ends came to 6 bases. CDR3 size: 13 residues. The CDR3 is CASSLDRLYEQYF. In DNA, the CDR3 is TGTGCCAGCAGCTTAGACAGGCTCTACGAGCAGTACTTC. Filled out from reference TRBV11-2 and TRBJ2-7, the complete variable domain reads EAGVAQSPRYKIIEKRQSVAFWCNPISGHATLYWYQQILGQGPKLLIQFQNNGVVDDSQLPKDRFSAERLKGVDSTLKIQPAKLEDSAVYLCASSLDRLYEQYFGPGTRLTVT.

The chain is built from TRBV27 and TRBJ2-1; 12 bases line up with TRBD2. J lost 3 bases, V lost 2 bases, and 11 bases had no gene match. Germline CDR1 reads MNHEY; CDR2 reads SMNVEV (reference sequence). The CDR3 sequence is 19 residues long. For the CDR3, the DNA is TGTGCCAGCAGTTTAGCCCAGACTAGCGGGGGCCAATACTACAATGAGCAGTTCTTC. It yields the protein CASSLAQTSGGQYYNEQFF.

The table lists this clone with a count of one. The chain joins TRBV13 to TRBJ1-6; the D is unclear. Per the germline V gene, CDR1 is PRHDT and CDR2 is FYEKMQ (reference sequence). Trimming shortened V by 1 base and J by 9 bases, and 4 bases separated the two germline ends. This CDR3 has 12 residues. The CDR3 is CASSLDRSPLHF. For the CDR3, the DNA is TGTGCCAGCAGCTTAGATCGTTCACCCCTCCACTTT.

This chain connects TRBV4-1 to TRBJ1-4; the match to TRBD1 covers 8 bases. V dropped 6 bases and J dropped 6; count of bases not matched to a gene: 15. This CDR3 spans 17 amino acids. Germline CDR1 is MGHRA and CDR2 is YSYEKL. CDR3 DNA: TGCGCCAGCAGGAACCGACAGGGGATAGTTTCGGATGAAAAACTGTTTTTT. It codes for CASRNRQGIVSDEKLFF.

J is TRBJ2-2 and V is TRBV24-1; D is unresolved. Trimming left V 6 bases short and J 0 bases short, with 7 bases between. CDR3 length equals 14 residues. Germline V gives CDR1 KGHDR, CDR2 SFDVKD. The CDR3 here is CATSKTANTGELFF. The CDR3 DNA reads TGTGCCACCAGTAAAACAGCGAACACCGGGGAGCTGTTTTTT.

This clone was detected once. This chain links TRBV9 with TRBJ2-1, with 8 bases lining up with TRBD2. CDR1 SGDLS and CDR2 YYNGEE come from the germline V gene. V was pared by 0 bases and J by 3 bases, with 5 bases of the junction left unmatched. The CDR3 totals 16 residues. The CDR3 coding sequence is TGTGCCAGCAGCGTAGGTGACACTAGCGGCTACAATGAGCAGTTCTTC. Encoded protein: CASSVGDTSGYNEQFF.

The gene calls are TRBV6-5 and TRBJ2-7; D is unclear. Germline V gene lookup returns CDR1 MNHEY and CDR2 SVGAGI. Trimming took off 2 bases at V and 1 base at J, with 6 bases between the two ends. The length of the CDR3 is 13 residues. CDR3 residues: CASSYAQSYEQYF. DNA of the CDR3: TGTGCCAGCAGTTACGCCCAGTCCTACGAGCAGTACTTC.

The CDR3 here is CASSQVRGLTGELFF. CDR3 bases: TGCGCCAGCAGCCAAGTGCGAGGGTTGACCGGGGAGCTGTTTTTT. The V call is TRBV4-3, the J call TRBJ2-2, with D possibly matching TRBD2 (5 bases). This CDR3 spans 15 amino acids. V lost 1 base, J lost 5 bases, and 11 bases lay in between. Germline V CDR1 and CDR2: LGHNA, YSLEER.

J is TRBJ2-1 and V is TRBV11-3, with D maybe TRBD1 (5 bases). V shed 5 bases and J shed 7 bases, with 15 bases lying between them. CDR1 and CDR2 from the germline V gene are SGHNT and YENEEA. CDR3 size: 14 residues. The CDR3 DNA reads TGTGCCAGCAGCCCGCAGGGATATCAGAATGAGCAGTTCTTC. Its protein is CASSPQGYQNEQFF.

This clone appeared once. This sequence joins TRBV2 and TRBJ2-1; TRBD2 matches at 10 bases. This CDR3 is 14 amino acids long. Germline V CDR1 and CDR2: SNHLY, FYNNEI. The CDR3 loop reads CADRAGGPYNEQFF. CDR3 nucleotides: TGTGCTGACCGAGCGGGGGGGCCGTACAATGAGCAGTTCTTC.

This chain joins TRBV7-9 and TRBJ2-2; D is possibly TRBD1 (5 bases). Germline CDR1 reads SEHNR; CDR2 reads FQNEAQ (reference sequence). This CDR3 has 16 amino acids. The germline V and J ends were trimmed by 5 bases and 0 bases, with 13 bases remaining between them. Here the CDR3 DNA reads TGTGCCAGCAGCGGCCCAGGACACCCGAACACCGGGGAGCTGTTTTTT. Translated, it gives CASSGPGHPNTGELFF.

This clone was observed once. This chain uses TRBV3-1 (or the pseudogene TRBV3-2) with TRBJ2-3; 9 nucleotides agree with TRBD1. V dropped 3 bases and J dropped 4; count of bases not matched to a gene: 8. Looked up from germline, CDR1 is LGHDT and CDR2 is YNNKEL (reference sequence). This CDR3 comprises 16 residues. The CDR3 spells CASSHYAGQGPDTQYF. As DNA, the CDR3 is TGTGCCAGCAGCCACTATGCGGGACAGGGACCAGATACGCAGTATTTT.

This chain uses TRBV24-1 with TRBJ1-2; 9 bases map to TRBD1. Germline loops: CDR1 KGHDR, CDR2 SFDVKD. The trim removed 2 bases at V and 8 bases at J, leaving 14 bases unmatched. The CDR3 is 17 amino acids. The CDR3 reads CATSDSAETDRGPGYTF. The CDR3 DNA follows: TGTGCCACCAGTGATTCCGCCGAGACGGACAGGGGACCGGGCTACACCTTC.

J is TRBJ2-2 and V is TRBV5-1, with TRBD1 matching 12 bases. The CDR3 consists of 16 residues. Germline lookup yields CDR1 SGHRS and CDR2 YFSETQ. With 1 base clipped from V and 7 bases from J, the junction kept 5 bases outside the gene matches. The CDR3 region has the DNA TGCGCCAGCAGCTTGAGGGACAGGGGGCTCGTCGGGGAGCTGTTTTTT. This encodes CASSLRDRGLVGELFF.

The V call is TRBV25-1, the J call TRBJ1-1; a possible D gene is TRBD1 (5 bases). The CDR3 runs to 16 residues. V dropped 3 bases and J dropped 0 bases, with 14 bases sitting between them. Looked up from germline, CDR1 is MGHDK and CDR2 is SYGVNS. CDR3 loop: CASSEAGRFVNTEAFF. CDR3 bases: TGTGCCAGCAGTGAGGCGGGGCGTTTCGTGAACACTGAAGCTTTCTTT.

This chain's CDR3 is CASSDTGGNTEAFF. The CDR3 region has the DNA TGTGCCAGCAGCGACACAGGGGGGAACACTGAAGCTTTCTTT. The gene calls are TRBV7-3 and TRBJ1-1, with TRBD1 matching over 8 bases. The length of the CDR3 is 14 residues. Germline CDR1 and CDR2: SGHTA and FQGTGA. Unmatched junction bases numbered 3, after V lost 5 bases and J lost 1 base.

The chain links TRBV20-1 to TRBJ1-3, with a tentative D call TRBD1 (6 bases). The CDR3 is made up of 11 amino acids. Trimming took 4 bases from V and 7 from J, leaving 8 bases between them. CDR1 is DFQATT, CDR2 SNEGSKA, per germline (reference sequence). CDR3 amino acids: CSAIQGNTIYF. In nucleotides, the CDR3 is TGCAGTGCTATTCAGGGGAACACCATATATTTT.

The V gene is TRBV2, the J gene TRBJ1-3; 8 bases are shared with TRBD1. The CDR3 is 18 amino acids. V gave up 0 bases and J gave up 10 bases; unmatched junction bases: 17. The germline V gene encodes CDR1 SNHLY and CDR2 FYNNEI. CDR3 in amino acids: CASSEALLSGQGKGTIYF. In DNA form, the CDR3 reads TGTGCCAGCAGTGAAGCATTGTTAAGCGGACAGGGAAAGGGAACCATATATTTT.

This chain uses TRBV2 with TRBJ2-4, with 10 bases identical to TRBD2. The CDR3 consists of 19 residues. The junction had 10 bases not matched to a gene; V was cut back by 2 bases and J by 0 bases. Germline V gene data show CDR1 as SNHLY and CDR2 as FYNNEI. This CDR3 is CASSERLAGATLAKNIQYF. The CDR3 DNA follows: TGTGCCAGCAGTGAAAGGCTAGCGGGGGCTACGTTAGCCAAAAACATTCAGTACTTC.

The rearrangement joins TRBV30 to TRBJ1-1; D unclear. V lost 8 bases and J 0 bases, leaving 10 bases between the germline ends. CDR1 and CDR2 from the germline V gene are GTSNPN and SVGIG (reference sequence). This CDR3 region has 12 residues. The CDR3 DNA reads as TGTGCCGGTAGACACTTGAACACTGAAGCTTTCTTT. It encodes CAGRHLNTEAFF. The complete variable domain, with remaining parts taken from reference TRBV30 and TRBJ1-1, reads SQTIHQWPATLVQPVGSPLSLECTVEGTSNPNLYWYRQAAGRGLQLLFYSVGIGQISSEVPQNLSASRPQDRQFILSSKKLLLSDSGFYLCAGRHLNTEAFFGQGTRLTVV.

The chain links TRBV6-1 to TRBJ1-2; 7 bases are a match to TRBD1. The germline gives CDR1 MNHNS, CDR2 SASEGT. V lost 3 bases to trimming and J lost 3 bases; unmatched junction nucleotides: 7. This CDR3 contains 15 residues. The CDR3 sequence is CASSERSQGYYGYTF. In DNA form, the CDR3 reads TGTGCCAGCAGTGAGAGGTCACAGGGGTACTATGGCTACACCTTC.

This rearrangement joins TRBV9 to TRBJ1-1; 7 bases align to TRBD1. Trimming cost V 0 bases and J 0 bases; bases outside gene matches: 8. Germline V gene lookup returns CDR1 SGDLS and CDR2 YYNGEE. CDR3 length: 17 amino acids. The CDR3 bases are TGTGCCAGCAGCGTAGGTCAGGGGGGTCGAATGAACACTGAAGCTTTCTTT. It yields the protein CASSVGQGGRMNTEAFF.

The rearrangement joins TRBV9 to TRBJ1-1, with D perhaps TRBD1 (5 bases). Trimming took 2 bases from V and 3 from J, leaving 17 bases between them. The CDR3 runs to 16 residues. Looked up from germline, CDR1 is SGDLS and CDR2 is YYNGEE. The CDR3 is CASSVAIDSSYTEAFF. CDR3 coding DNA: TGTGCCAGCAGCGTGGCGATTGACAGCAGCTACACTGAAGCTTTCTTT.

V is TRBV5-1 and J is TRBJ2-3; 7 bases line up with TRBD1. V was pared by 4 bases and J by 2 bases, with 7 bases of the junction left unmatched. The germline V gene has CDR1 SGHRS and CDR2 YFSETQ. CDR3 length equals 15 residues. The CDR3 reads CASSVAGTATDTQYF. The CDR3 DNA follows: TGCGCCAGCAGCGTTGCAGGGACAGCCACAGATACGCAGTATTTT.

The V gene is TRBV6-5, the J gene TRBJ2-1, with 8 positions matching TRBD2. The trim removed 0 bases at V and 3 bases at J, leaving 1 base unmatched. Germline-derived CDR1 and CDR2 are MNHEY and SVGAGI. This CDR3 region has 15 residues. CDR3 bases: TGTGCCAGCAGTTACTCGACTAGCGACTACAATGAGCAGTTCTTC. This gives the protein CASSYSTSDYNEQFF.

The gene calls are TRBV6-5 and TRBJ2-1, with D possibly TRBD2 on 6 matching bases. The CDR3 length is 13 residues. The V gene lost 2 bases and the J gene lost 5 bases, with 7 bases spanning the gap. Germline values: CDR1 MNHEY, CDR2 SVGAGI. The DNA of the CDR3 is TGTGCCAGCAGTTACGCTAGCGACAATGAGCAGTTCTTC. Encoded protein: CASSYASDNEQFF.

The chain recombines TRBV7-9 with TRBJ1-5; D not certain. The CDR3 totals 13 residues. V lost 5 bases to trimming and J lost 4 bases, with 9 bases between them. Germline V CDR1 and CDR2: SEHNR, FQNEAQ (reference sequence). CDR3 amino acids: CASSTQPNQPQHF. CDR3 DNA sequence: TGTGCCAGCAGCACACAGCCAAATCAGCCCCAGCATTTT.

The rearrangement links TRBV2 to TRBJ2-1; D is unclear. The CDR3 has 13 amino acids. Between the trimmed V and J ends, which lost 1 base and 16 bases, there was a span of 17 bases. Germline V gene data show CDR1 as SNHLY and CDR2 as FYNNEI. CDR3 region: CASSEDSPGRIFF. In DNA, the CDR3 is TGTGCCAGCAGTGAAGATAGCCCTGGCCGAATTTTCTTC.